This T cell receptor (beta chain) came from a study of blood T cell repertoires in COVID-19. Assay used: immunoSEQ multiplex PCR; TCRdb lists only in-frame clones, some missing. The top ten hold approximately 14% of the sample, which has 50,000 or so clones, more than 80% seen once. Trimming removed 4 bases from V and 0 bases from J; junction bases left unmatched: 5. CDR1 and CDR2 from the germline V gene are MGHRA and YSYEKL. The CDR3 extends over 15 amino acids. Sequencing was done on a sample of peripheral blood. The sequence derives from a human donor with active COVID-19. The donor label of this sample is uncertain. The chain employs TRBV4-1 and TRBJ2-7; 8 nucleotides line up with TRBD1. CDR3 protein: CASSRRQGLSYEQYF. DNA of the CDR3: TGCGCCAGCAGCCGCCGACAGGGGCTCTCCTACGAGCAGTACTTC.